A selection of T cell receptor beta chains follows, all from one sample in a study of PD-1 blockade in classical Hodgkin lymphoma. TCRdb keeps only in-frame clones here, not all; method: immunoSEQ multiplex PCR. The data contain 31,000 or so clones, approximately 83% of them singletons. The input for sequencing was CD4+ T cells from blood, taken at baseline. The receptor source for this set is a human donor with classical Hodgkin lymphoma. CDR3s include the opening cysteine and the closing phenylalanine or tryptophan. The D gene is left open where the match is weak. The size entry is marked missing in some rows and otherwise reads once, few, many or a size class.

V	J	size	D	CDR3	DNA
TRBV28	TRBJ2-1	NA	TRBD2	CASSRLAGNLYNEQFF	TGTGCCAGCAGTCGTCTAGCGGGGAACCTATACAATGAGCAGTTCTTC
TRBV7-8	TRBJ2-1	NA	TRBD2	CASSPLVASGRTINEQFF	TGTGCCAGCAGCCCCTTAGTCGCTAGCGGGAGGACAATCAATGAGCAGTTCTTC
TRBV5-8	TRBJ1-2	NA	NA	CASSFDRFGASGYTF	TGTGCCAGCAGCTTCGACAGGTTTGGTGCCTCGGGCTACACCTTC
TRBV7-2	TRBJ1-5	NA	NA	CASSLVRHSNQPQHF	TGTGCCAGCAGCTTAGTCAGACATAGCAATCAGCCCCAGCATTTT
TRBV4-1	TRBJ1-1	NA	TRBD1	CASSQDMGRAGGTEAFF	TGCGCCAGCAGCCAAGATATGGGGAGGGCAGGGGGCACTGAAGCTTTCTTT
TRBV7-2	TRBJ1-1	NA	NA	CASSLAGGRNTEAFF	TGTGCCAGCAGCTTAGCGGGCGGCAGGAACACTGAAGCTTTCTTT
TRBV19	TRBJ1-1	NA	NA	CASSILQRDTEAFF	TGTGCCAGTAGTATTCTACAGAGGGACACTGAAGCTTTCTTT
TRBV18	TRBJ2-6	NA	TRBD1	CASSTTGQGSGANVLTF	TGTGCCAGCTCAACCACGGGACAGGGCTCTGGGGCCAACGTCCTGACTTTC
TRBV30	TRBJ2-1	NA	NA	CAWGKGGANEQFF	TGTGCCTGGGGGAAAGGGGGTGCGAATGAGCAGTTCTTC
TRBV2	TRBJ2-2	NA	NA	CASSEGSINTGELFF	TGTGCCAGCAGTGAAGGCTCGATCAACACCGGGGAGCTGTTTTTT
TRBV6-5	TRBJ2-2	NA	TRBD1	CASSYRRGQPGELFF	TGTGCCAGCAGTTACCGAAGGGGGCAGCCCGGGGAGCTGTTTTTT
TRBV30	TRBJ1-1	NA	NA	CAWSGMNTEAFF	TGTGCCTGGAGTGGTATGAACACTGAAGCTTTCTTT
TRBV15	TRBJ2-1	NA	TRBD1	CATSRDRQGYNEQFF	TGTGCCACCAGCAGAGATAGACAGGGCTACAATGAGCAGTTCTTC
TRBV4-1	TRBJ2-5	NA	TRBD2	CASSHGLAAKETQYF	TGCGCCAGCAGCCATGGACTAGCAGCGAAAGAGACCCAGTACTTC
TRBV11-2	TRBJ2-1	NA	TRBD1	CASSLVAGGMGNEQFF	TGTGCCAGCAGCTTAGTCGCAGGGGGCATGGGCAATGAGCAGTTCTTC
TRBV30	TRBJ1-4	NA	TRBD1	CAWQAAGGARVDLFF	TGTGCCTGGCAAGCCGCAGGGGGCGCAAGGGTTGATCTGTTTTTT
TRBV11-2	TRBJ1-6	NA	NA	CASSNPFGEGFWGNSPLHF	TGTGCCAGCAGCAACCCATTCGGGGAAGGGTTTTGGGGTAATTCACCCCTCCACTTT
TRBV5-6	TRBJ1-1	NA	NA	CASSPRWPRSEEAFF	TGTGCCAGCAGCCCCCGATGGCCCAGATCGGAGGAAGCTTTCTTT
TRBV7-9	TRBJ2-7	NA	NA	CASSLSRGNYEQYF	TGTGCCAGCAGCTTAAGCCGGGGTAACTACGAGCAGTACTTC
TRBV7-9	TRBJ1-2	NA	NA	CASSLFSGGYTF	TGTGCCAGCAGCTTATTCAGCGGGGGCTACACCTTC
TRBV20-1	TRBJ2-2	NA	NA	CSASGGRELFF	TGCAGTGCTAGTGGAGGGAGGGAGCTGTTTTTT
TRBV5-1	TRBJ2-5	NA	NA	CASSLDVRGTQYF	TGCGCCAGCAGCTTGGACGTCCGCGGGACCCAGTACTTC
TRBV19	TRBJ1-1	NA	TRBD1	CASGQDRGTEAFF	TGTGCCAGCGGACAGGACCGGGGCACTGAAGCTTTCTTT
TRBV4-1	TRBJ2-2	NA	NA	CASSQARLSNTGELFF	TGCGCCAGCAGCCAAGCTCGCCTATCGAACACCGGGGAGCTGTTTTTT
TRBV28	TRBJ1-1	NA	NA	CASSLGGGGRNTEAFF	TGTGCCAGCAGTTTGGGGGGCGGGGGTCGGAACACTGAAGCTTTCTTT
TRBV9	TRBJ1-2	NA	NA	CASSVEGTYGYTF	TGTGCCAGCAGCGTAGAGGGTACCTATGGCTACACCTTC
TRBV9	TRBJ1-1	NA	NA	CASSVGTQLTEAFF	TGTGCCAGCAGCGTAGGCACCCAGCTCACTGAAGCTTTCTTT
TRBV10-2	TRBJ1-5	NA	NA	CASSESTGRPQHF	TGCGCCAGCAGTGAGTCGACGGGGCGGCCCCAGCATTTT
TRBV27	TRBJ2-7	NA	TRBD2	CASTDRGRTSGRAQVYEQYF	TGTGCCAGCACGGACAGGGGGCGAACTAGCGGGAGGGCCCAGGTATACGAGCAGTACTTC
TRBV20-1	TRBJ1-2	few	NA	CSGYLNYGYTF	TGCAGTGGATATTTAAACTATGGCTACACCTTC
TRBV6-1	TRBJ1-2	NA	NA	CASSRTSGYTF	TGTGCCAGCAGTAGAACATCTGGCTACACCTTC
TRBV5-1	TRBJ2-3	NA	TRBD1	CASIQRPTGRTDTQYF	TGCGCCAGCATCCAACGCCCGACAGGGCGCACAGATACGCAGTATTTT
TRBV14	TRBJ1-2	NA	NA	CASSQGGTANYGYTF	TGTGCCAGCAGCCAAGGAGGGACCGCTAACTATGGCTACACCTTC
TRBV19	TRBJ1-5	once	NA	CASRGLHYSNQPQHF	TGTGCCAGTAGGGGGCTCCATTATAGCAATCAGCCCCAGCATTTT
TRBV5-6	TRBJ1-2	NA	NA	CASSLGQVAHGYTF	TGTGCCAGCAGCTTGGGGCAGGTCGCCCATGGCTACACCTTC
TRBV29-1	TRBJ1-2	NA	NA	CSSRGQDGYTF	TGCAGCTCCCGGGGTCAAGACGGCTACACCTTC
TRBV7-6	TRBJ2-2	NA	NA	CASSLVGQPNTGELFF	TGTGCCAGCAGCTTAGTAGGACAGCCGAACACCGGGGAGCTGTTTTTT